A single TCR beta chain is shown here with its context. Its antigen is currently unknown. Profiling relied on immunoSEQ multiplex PCR, and the TCRdb table lists in-frame clones only, not all of them. The sample gives about 200,000 clones, approximately 86% of which show up once; 2.9% is in the top ten. This sample stems from a study of cytomegalovirus exposure and HLA in healthy donors. The study's findings and limits: Researchers counted around 180 TCR beta chains as cytomegalovirus-associated.

CDR3 length equals 15 residues. Looked up from germline, CDR1 is SGHVS and CDR2 is FNYEAQ. V trimming: 5 bases; J trimming: 9 bases; junction bases outside the gene matches: 11. The TCR originated in a woman under 30 in good health and CMV-seronegative. The chain carries TRBV7-6 and TRBJ2-1; 9 nucleotides align to TRBD2. Sequences were obtained from PBMCs. The CDR3: CASSPSGGRASEQFF. The CDR3 DNA is TGTGCCAGCAGCCCTAGCGGCGGGAGGGCCAGTGAGCAGTTCTTC. Full variable domain (outside the CDR3, taken from reference TRBV7-6 and TRBJ2-1): GAGVSQSPRYKVTKRGQDVALRCDPISGHVSLYWYRQALGQGPEFLTYFNYEAQQDKSGLPNDRFSAERPEGSISTLTIQRTEQRDSAMYRCASSPSGGRASEQFFGPGTRLTVL.